This T cell receptor (beta chain) was observed in a study of blood T cell repertoires in COVID-19. In the authors' methods: Reference gene primer amplification in the assay estimated nucleated cell counts. The protocol was immunoSEQ multiplex PCR, while the TCRdb copy is restricted to in-frame clones and leaves out a portion. V, J and clone size are taken as reported in that table, and D and trimming were inferred from the DNA itself. The data contain 200,000 to 250,000 clones, about 88% of them seen just once; the ten biggest clones take up roughly 10%. This receptor was taken from a woman in her fifties or sixties with COVID-19, enrolled during active disease. Sequenced sample: peripheral blood.

CDR3 DNA sequence: TGTGCCAGCGACGACAGGGGGATAGGGGCCAACGTCCTGACTTTC. Translating gives CASDDRGIGANVLTF. V and J are TRBV2 and TRBJ2-6; TRBD1 aligns across 9 bases. The germline V gene encodes CDR1 SNHLY and CDR2 FYNNEI. The CDR3 consists of 15 residues. The V segment lost 8 bases and the J segment 4 bases; nucleotides outside the gene matches: 6.